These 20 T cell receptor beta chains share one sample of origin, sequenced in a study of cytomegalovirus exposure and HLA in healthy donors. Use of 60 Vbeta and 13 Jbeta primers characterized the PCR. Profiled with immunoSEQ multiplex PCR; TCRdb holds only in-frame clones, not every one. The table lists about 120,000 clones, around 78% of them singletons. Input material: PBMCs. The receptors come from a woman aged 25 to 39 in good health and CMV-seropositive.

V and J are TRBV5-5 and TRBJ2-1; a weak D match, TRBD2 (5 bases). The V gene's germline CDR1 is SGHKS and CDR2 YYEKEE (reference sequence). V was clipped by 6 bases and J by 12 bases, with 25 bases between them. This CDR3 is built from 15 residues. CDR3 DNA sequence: TGTGCCAGCAAGCGAGGACTCCAAATGGTCGGTGGGCAGTTCTTC. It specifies CASKRGLQMVGGQFF.

In DNA form, the CDR3 reads TGTGCCAGCAGCTCCTCGGGACTGAAGAACACCGGGGAGCTGTTTTTT. Translating it yields CASSSSGLKNTGELFF. The chain couples TRBV7-7 to TRBJ2-2, with a possible D match to TRBD2 (6 bases). The CDR3 is made up of 16 amino acids. Germline V gene lookup returns CDR1 SSHAT and CDR2 FNYEAQ (reference sequence). Trimming removed 4 bases from V and 1 base from J, with 13 bases in between. The variable domain in full, with the rest retrieved from reference TRBV7-7 and TRBJ2-2, is GAGVSQSPRYKVTKRGQDVTLRCDPISSHATLYWYQQALGQGPEFLTYFNYEAQPDKSGLPSDRFSAERPEGSISTLTIQRTEQRDSAMYRCASSSSGLKNTGELFFGEGSRLTVL.

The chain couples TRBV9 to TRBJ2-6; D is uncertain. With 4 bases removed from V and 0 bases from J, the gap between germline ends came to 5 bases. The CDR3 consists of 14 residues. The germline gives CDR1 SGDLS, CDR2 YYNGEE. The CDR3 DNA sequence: TGTGCCAGCAGCCTACTCTCTGGGGCCAACGTCCTGACTTTC. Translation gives CASSLLSGANVLTF.

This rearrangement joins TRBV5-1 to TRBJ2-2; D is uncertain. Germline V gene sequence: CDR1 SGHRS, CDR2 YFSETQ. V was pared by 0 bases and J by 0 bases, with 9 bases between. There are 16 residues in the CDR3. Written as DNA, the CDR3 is TGCGCCAGCAGCTTGGCGTCGGTTGCGAACACCGGGGAGCTGTTTTTT. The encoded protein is CASSLASVANTGELFF.

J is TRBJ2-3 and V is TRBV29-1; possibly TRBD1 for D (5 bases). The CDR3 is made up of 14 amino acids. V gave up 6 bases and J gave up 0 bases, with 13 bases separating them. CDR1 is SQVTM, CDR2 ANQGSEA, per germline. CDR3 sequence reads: CSVPGWFSTDTQYF. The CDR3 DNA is TGCAGCGTCCCAGGGTGGTTTAGCACAGATACGCAGTATTTT.

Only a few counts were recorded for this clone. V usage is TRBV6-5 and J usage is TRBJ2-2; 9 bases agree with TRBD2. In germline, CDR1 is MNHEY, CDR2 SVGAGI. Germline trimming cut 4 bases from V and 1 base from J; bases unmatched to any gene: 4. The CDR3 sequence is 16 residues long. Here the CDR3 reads CASSSRAGGNTGELFF. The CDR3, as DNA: TGTGCCAGCAGTTCCCGAGCGGGGGGGAACACCGGGGAGCTGTTTTTT.

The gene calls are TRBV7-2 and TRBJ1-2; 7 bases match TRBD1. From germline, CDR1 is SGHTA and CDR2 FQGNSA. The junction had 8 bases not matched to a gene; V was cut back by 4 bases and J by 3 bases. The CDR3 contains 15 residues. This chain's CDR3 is CASSSLPGTDYGYTF. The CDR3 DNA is TGTGCCAGCAGCTCCTTACCCGGGACAGACTATGGCTACACCTTC.

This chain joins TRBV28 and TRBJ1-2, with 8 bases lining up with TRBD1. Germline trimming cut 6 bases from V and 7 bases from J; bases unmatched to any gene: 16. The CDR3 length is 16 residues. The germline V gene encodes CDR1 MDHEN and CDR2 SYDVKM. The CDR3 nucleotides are TGTGCCAGCAGCCAGCCACAGGGGGGCGGCCTCGGTGGCTACACCTTC. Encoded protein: CASSQPQGGGLGGYTF.

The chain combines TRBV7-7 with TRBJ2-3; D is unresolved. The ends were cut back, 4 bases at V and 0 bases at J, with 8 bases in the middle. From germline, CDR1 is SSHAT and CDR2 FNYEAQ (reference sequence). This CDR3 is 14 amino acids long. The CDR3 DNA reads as TGTGCCAGCAGCTATAGTATAAGCACAGATACGCAGTATTTT. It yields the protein CASSYSISTDTQYF.

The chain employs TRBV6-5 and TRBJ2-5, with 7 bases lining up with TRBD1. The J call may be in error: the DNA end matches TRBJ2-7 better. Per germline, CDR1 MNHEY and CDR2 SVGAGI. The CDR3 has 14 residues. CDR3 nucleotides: TGTGCCAGCAGTTACATGGGACAGTCCTACGAGCAGTACTTC. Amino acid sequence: CASSYMGQSYEQYF.

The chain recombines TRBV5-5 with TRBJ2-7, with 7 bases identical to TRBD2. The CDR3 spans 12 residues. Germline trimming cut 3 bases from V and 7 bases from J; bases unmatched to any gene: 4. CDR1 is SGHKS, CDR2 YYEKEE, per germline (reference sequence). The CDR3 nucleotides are TGTGCCAGCAGCTCACTAGCGCGGGAGCAGTACTTC. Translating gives CASSSLAREQYF.

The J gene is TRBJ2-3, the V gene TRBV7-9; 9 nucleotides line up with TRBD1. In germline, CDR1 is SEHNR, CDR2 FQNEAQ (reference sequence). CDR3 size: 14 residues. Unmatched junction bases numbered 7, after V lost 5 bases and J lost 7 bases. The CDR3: CASSTWTGDYTQYF. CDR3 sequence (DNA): TGTGCCAGCAGCACCTGGACAGGGGATTATACGCAGTATTTT.

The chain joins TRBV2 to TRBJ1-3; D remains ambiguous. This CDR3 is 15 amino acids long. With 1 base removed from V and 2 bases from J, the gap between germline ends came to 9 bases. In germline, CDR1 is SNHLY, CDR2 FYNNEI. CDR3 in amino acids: CASSEDGLPGNTIYF. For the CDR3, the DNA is TGTGCCAGCAGTGAAGACGGACTACCTGGAAACACCATATATTTT.

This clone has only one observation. The CDR3 loop is CASSLGANPPTGELFF. The CDR3 nucleotides are TGTGCCAGCAGCTTGGGGGCGAATCCACCCACCGGGGAGCTGTTTTTT. The V and J genes are TRBV5-8 and TRBJ2-2; D not resolved. Trimming took off 0 bases at V and 4 bases at J, with 13 bases between the two ends. The CDR3 runs to 16 residues. CDR1 SGHTS and CDR2 YDEGEE come from the germline V gene.

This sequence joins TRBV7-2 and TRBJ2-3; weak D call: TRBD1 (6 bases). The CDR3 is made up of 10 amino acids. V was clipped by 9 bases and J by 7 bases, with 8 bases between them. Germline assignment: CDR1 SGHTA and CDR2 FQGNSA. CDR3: CASGQNTQYF. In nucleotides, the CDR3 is TGTGCCAGTGGACAGAATACGCAGTATTTT.

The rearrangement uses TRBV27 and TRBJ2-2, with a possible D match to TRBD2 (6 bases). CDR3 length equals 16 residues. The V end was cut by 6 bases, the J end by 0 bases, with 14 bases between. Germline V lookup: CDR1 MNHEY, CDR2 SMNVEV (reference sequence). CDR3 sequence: CASSDAWGANTGELFF. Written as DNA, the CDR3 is TGTGCCAGCAGCGATGCCTGGGGGGCGAACACCGGGGAGCTGTTTTTT.

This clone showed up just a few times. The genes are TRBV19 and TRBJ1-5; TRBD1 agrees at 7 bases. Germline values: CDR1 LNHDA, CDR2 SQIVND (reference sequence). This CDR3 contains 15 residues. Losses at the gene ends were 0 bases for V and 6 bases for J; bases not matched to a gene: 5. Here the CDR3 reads CASSIEPTGTQPQHF. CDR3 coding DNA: TGTGCCAGTAGTATAGAGCCGACAGGGACTCAGCCCCAGCATTTT.

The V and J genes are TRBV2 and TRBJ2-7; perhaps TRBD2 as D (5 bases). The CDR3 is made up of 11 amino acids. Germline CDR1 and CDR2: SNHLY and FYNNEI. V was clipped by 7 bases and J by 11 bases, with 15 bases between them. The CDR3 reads CASTRGEGKYF. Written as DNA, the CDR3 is TGTGCCAGCACCCGCGGAGAGGGAAAGTACTTC.

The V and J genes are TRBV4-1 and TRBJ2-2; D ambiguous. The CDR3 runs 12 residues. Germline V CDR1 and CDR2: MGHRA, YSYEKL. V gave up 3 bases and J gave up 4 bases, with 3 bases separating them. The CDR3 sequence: CASSQSTGELFF. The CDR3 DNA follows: TGCGCCAGCAGCCAGAGCACCGGGGAGCTGTTTTTT.

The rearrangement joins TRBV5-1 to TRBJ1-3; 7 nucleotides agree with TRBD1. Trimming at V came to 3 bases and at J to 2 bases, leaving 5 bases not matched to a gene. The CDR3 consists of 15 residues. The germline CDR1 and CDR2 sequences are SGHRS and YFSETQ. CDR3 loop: CASSSAGTAGNTIYF. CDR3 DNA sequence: TGCGCCAGCAGCTCTGCCGGGACAGCTGGAAACACCATATATTTT.